The clone carrying this T cell receptor beta chain showed up just once. Generated by immunoSEQ multiplex PCR, the TCRdb table keeps only in-frame clones and is missing some. The sample has 200,000 to 250,000 clones; roughly 90% are singletons. The sample comes from a study of blood T cell repertoires in COVID-19. Trimming stripped 6 bases from V and 7 bases from J, with 15 bases between. Germline loops: CDR1 KGHSH, CDR2 LQKENI. The CDR3 sequence is 14 residues long. Sequences were obtained from PBMCs or T cells enriched from blood (not recorded which). The receptor's source is a woman under 40 who had recovered from COVID-19. The rearrangement uses TRBV18 and TRBJ1-4, with D unclear. The CDR3 nucleotides are TGTGCCAGCTCCCCAAACCGGGAGAGTGAAAAACTGTTTTTT. Its translation: CASSPNRESEKLFF.